Listed below are T cell receptor beta chains from one sample, sequenced in a study of blood T cells in healthy people across ages. One entry per CDR3 protein, called by TCRdb with MiXCR from the 5' RACE reads. Of about 640,000 distinct CDR3 sequences in the sample, roughly 58% were seen once. The source material was blood. The receptor set was obtained from a man between 60 and 70 years old in good health. Both conserved end residues are part of each CDR3. The D gene is left open where the match is weak. Clone size is stated in some rows and not others, as once, few, many or a class when expanded.

NA	TRBV10-3	NA	TRBJ1-2	TGTGCCATCAGTGTGGGGCCTCCCAGATATGGCTACACCTTC	CAISVGPPRYGYTF
NA	TRBV2	once	TRBJ1-5	TGTGCCAGCAGACAGGAAAACAATCAGCCCCAGCATTTT	CASRQENNQPQHF
NA	TRBV29-1	few	TRBJ1-5	TGCAGCGCCGGGACGGCTGATCAGCCCCAGCATTTT	CSAGTADQPQHF
NA	TRBV7-2	NA	TRBJ2-3	TGTGCCAGCAGCTGTATACCGGGGGCTAGTGATACGCAGTATTTT	CASSCIPGASDTQYF
NA	TRBV2	few	TRBJ1-6	TGTGCCAGCAGTGTCCAGGGCCCTCAAGGTTCACCCCTCCACTTT	CASSVQGPQGSPLHF
NA	TRBV6-1	NA	TRBJ1-6	TGTGCCAGCACTAACGGGGGGCGAACGAGCTCCTATAATTCACCCCTCCACTTT	CASTNGGRTSSYNSPLHF
NA	TRBV29-1	few	TRBJ2-1	TGCAGCTCAATCCCCCCTAACAATGAGCAGTTCTTC	CSSIPPNNEQFF
TRBD1	TRBV29-1	few	TRBJ1-1	TGCAGCGTAGCAACCTTCCGGGACAGGTCTACTGAAGCTTTCTTT	CSVATFRDRSTEAFF
TRBD1	TRBV5-1	NA	TRBJ2-1	TGCGCCAGCGCAGTCCAACAGGGGAATGAGCAGTTCTTC	CASAVQQGNEQFF
TRBD1	TRBV4-1	few	TRBJ1-2	TGCGCCAGCAGCCAAACGCAGGGGGCGGGTGGCTACACCTTC	CASSQTQGAGGYTF
TRBD1	TRBV29-1	few	TRBJ2-5	TGCAGCGCTCAACAGGGGGCAGGGGAGACCCAGTACTTC	CSAQQGAGETQYF
TRBD1	TRBV29-1	few	TRBJ1-2	TGCAGCGTTGAAGTCCCTGGACAGGGGGCCCGCTACACCTTC	CSVEVPGQGARYTF
TRBD1	TRBV29-1	few	TRBJ2-1	TGCAGCGTTCGGGGGACAGGGCAGGTATACAATGAGCAGTTCTTC	CSVRGTGQVYNEQFF
TRBD2	TRBV29-1	few	TRBJ2-5	TGCAGCGTTCCCGGGGGGAACCAAGAGACCCAGTACTTC	CSVPGGNQETQYF
NA	TRBV12-3/TRBV12-4	many	TRBJ1-2	TGTGCCAGCAGTTTTTCGTATGGCTACACCTTC	CASSFSYGYTF
NA	TRBV28	NA	TRBJ2-1	TGTGCCAGCAGCGGCAGGGGGGGGACCTTAGGAAGTGAGCAGTTCTTC	CASSGRGGTLGSEQFF
NA	TRBV5-1	NA	TRBJ2-1	TGCGCCAGCAGCTTTGAAGGGCCGAGCTCCTACAATGAGCAGTTCTTC	CASSFEGPSSYNEQFF
NA	TRBV7-9	few	TRBJ1-2	TGTGCCAGCAGCGTTAGTATCTATGGCTACACCTTC	CASSVSIYGYTF
TRBD2	TRBV7-2	few	TRBJ2-5	TGTGCCAGCAGCCGTCTAGCGGGGAACTCGGAGACCCAGTACTTC	CASSRLAGNSETQYF
TRBD1	TRBV2	NA	TRBJ2-7	TGTGCCAGCAGTGAAAGGACAGGATCCTCCTACGAGCAGTACTTC	CASSERTGSSYEQYF
TRBD1	TRBV5-1	NA	TRBJ1-1	TGCGCCAGCAGCTTGAACATGGGACAGGGAGGCGATGCTTTCTTT	CASSLNMGQGGDAFF
TRBD2	TRBV5-1	NA	TRBJ2-1	TGCGCCAGCAGCTTGGATCTAGCGGGGGCCAATGAGCAGTTCTTC	CASSLDLAGANEQFF
TRBD2	TRBV20-1	few	TRBJ2-5	TGCAGTGCTCCACAACTAGCGAGCCAAGAGACCCAGTACTTC	CSAPQLASQETQYF